The 24 T cell receptor beta chains below were found in one sample sequenced in a study of T cell repertoires in cytomegalovirus infection. Via MiXCR, TCRdb re-called the reads, giving one row per CDR3 protein. This table has about 210,000 distinct CDR3 sequences, around 6.4% appearing once. Material: PBMCs. The receptors here all came from a human donor in good health (CMV status not recorded). Some clones in this sample may be carry-over from other donors' samples.

The sample holds many counts of this clonotype. V usage is TRBV6-2 or TRBV6-3 and J usage is TRBJ2-5; 8 nucleotides line up with TRBD2. V was clipped by 5 bases and J by 5 bases; unmatched bases: 10. Germline V CDR1 and CDR2: MNHEY, SVGEGT. CDR3 length equals 15 residues. The CDR3 DNA reads TGTGCCAGCAGTCCTCTTCGGAGCGGGGGTGAGACCCAGTACTTC. It translates to CASSPLRSGGETQYF.

This clonotype has a count of ten or more. The rearrangement joins TRBV7-2 to TRBJ2-5; D is possibly TRBD1 (6 bases). Germline CDR1 SGHTA, CDR2 FQGNSA. Between the trimmed V and J ends, which lost 4 bases and 5 bases, there was a span of 17 bases. CDR3 length: 15 residues. In nucleotides, the CDR3 is TGTGCCAGCAGCTCCTCGGGTCTAACAGGGGAGACCCAGTACTTC. This gives the protein CASSSSGLTGETQYF.

V usage is TRBV2 and J usage is TRBJ1-2; D may be TRBD1 (5 bases). Trimming cost V 8 bases and J 0 bases, with 13 bases left between them. The CDR3 totals 14 residues. CDR1 and CDR2 from the germline V gene are SNHLY and FYNNEI. The CDR3 DNA follows: TGTGCCAGCGGGAGACAGCTTGCTAACTATGGCTACACCTTC. Translation gives CASGRQLANYGYTF.

At least ten counts were recorded for this clonotype. The gene calls are TRBV2 and TRBJ2-7, with TRBD1 matching 7 bases. Losses at the gene ends were 6 bases for V and 3 bases for J; bases not matched to a gene: 5. The CDR3 contains 13 residues. CDR1 and CDR2 from the germline V gene are SNHLY and FYNNEI. CDR3 bases: TGTGCCAGCAGCGATGGACAGGACTACGAGCAGTACTTC. It translates to CASSDGQDYEQYF.

This chain joins TRBV24-1 and TRBJ2-1, with 9 bases identical to TRBD1. The ends lost 3 bases at V and 4 bases at J; junction bases unmatched: 9. This CDR3 is 17 amino acids long. Germline V lookup: CDR1 KGHDR, CDR2 SFDVKD. The CDR3 is CATSDLAGGTGYNEQFF. DNA for the CDR3: TGTGCCACCAGTGATCTGGCTGGAGGGACAGGGTACAATGAGCAGTTCTTC.

This clonotype was seen many times. The genes are TRBV7-8 and TRBJ1-1; a weak D match, TRBD1 (6 bases). The CDR3 has 15 amino acids. The V gene's germline CDR1 is SGHVS and CDR2 FQNEAQ. V lost 0 bases, J lost 5 bases, and 13 bases lay in between. CDR3 DNA: TGTGCCAGCAGCTTAGCGGGGGGGCGAGGAACTGAAGCTTTCTTT. Its protein is CASSLAGGRGTEAFF.

This clonotype was picked up many times. The V gene is TRBV2, the J gene TRBJ2-5; maybe TRBD2 (6 bases). V shed 8 bases and J shed 5 bases, with 15 bases lying between them. The CDR3 runs 13 residues. CDR1 SNHLY and CDR2 FYNNEI come from the germline V gene. The CDR3 DNA follows: TGTGCCAGCTGGAGGGATCACGGCGAGACCCAGTACTTC. The encoded protein is CASWRDHGETQYF.

This clonotype was counted at least ten times. DNA of the CDR3: TGTGCCAGCAGCTTAGCGCGGTCAGGGGATGAGCAGTTCTTC. It yields the protein CASSLARSGDEQFF. This chain connects TRBV7-8 to TRBJ2-1; D is possibly TRBD1 (6 bases). V gave up 0 bases and J gave up 8 bases, with 11 bases separating them. Germline loops: CDR1 SGHVS, CDR2 FQNEAQ. This CDR3 comprises 14 residues.

At least ten counts were recorded for this clonotype. The chain is built from TRBV7-2 and TRBJ1-6; D is ambiguous. With 8 bases removed from V and 10 bases from J, the gap between germline ends came to 15 bases. Germline V lookup: CDR1 SGHTA, CDR2 FQGNSA. The CDR3 has 13 residues. DNA of the CDR3: TGTGCCAGCGGCGAATACCAAGCGTCACCCCTCCACTTT. This gives the protein CASGEYQASPLHF.

This clonotype was seen many times. This chain joins TRBV7-2 and TRBJ2-1; D remains ambiguous. Germline loops: CDR1 SGHTA, CDR2 FQGNSA. This CDR3 has 11 amino acids. V lost 7 bases to trimming and J lost 9 bases, with 10 bases between them. The CDR3 DNA reads TGTGCCAGCACACCGATGGGTGAGCAGTTCTTC. It codes for CASTPMGEQFF.

This clonotype was detected many times. The V and J genes are TRBV2 and TRBJ1-5; 7 bases are a match to TRBD1. Germline CDR1 reads SNHLY; CDR2 reads FYNNEI. The CDR3 runs to 15 residues. Trimming cost V 6 bases and J 3 bases; bases outside gene matches: 8. DNA for the CDR3: TGTGCCAGCAGGGGAGCGGGACAGCCCAATCAGCCCCAGCATTTT. It translates to CASRGAGQPNQPQHF.

There are many counts of this clonotype. The CDR3, as DNA: TGTGCCAGCAGCCAACCTGGAGGGACAGAGAACACTGAAGCTTTCTTT. This translates into CASSQPGGTENTEAFF. This rearrangement joins TRBV14 to TRBJ1-1; 7 nucleotides agree with TRBD1. Germline V gene lookup returns CDR1 SGHDN and CDR2 FVKESK. The CDR3 consists of 16 residues. The trim removed 2 bases at V and 1 base at J, leaving 7 bases unmatched.

This clonotype was picked up many times. The rearrangement links TRBV20-1 to TRBJ1-4, with 7 bases that match TRBD1. Germline CDR1 reads DFQATT; CDR2 reads SNEGSKA (reference sequence). This CDR3 comprises 16 residues. The junction had 11 bases not matched to a gene; V was cut back by 3 bases and J by 4 bases. CDR3 in DNA: TGCAGTGCTAGGGAGGATCAGGGGGGAATTAATGAAAAACTGTTTTTT. It yields the protein CSAREDQGGINEKLFF.

CDR3 in amino acids: CSARDAGYQPQHF. In DNA form, the CDR3 reads TGCAGTGCTAGAGATGCAGGTTATCAGCCCCAGCATTTT. The rearrangement links TRBV20-1 to TRBJ1-5; D gene uncertain. Germline V gene data show CDR1 as DFQATT and CDR2 as SNEGSKA (reference sequence). This CDR3 is 13 amino acids long. Deletions cut 0 bases from V and 5 bases from J, with 8 bases between.

This clonotype came up many times. This CDR3 is CAWAGGTEQFF. The CDR3 nucleotides read TGTGCCTGGGCGGGCGGGACTGAGCAGTTCTTC. The V and J genes are TRBV30 and TRBJ2-1, with a tentative D call TRBD2 (6 bases). Trimming stripped 5 bases from V and 9 bases from J, with 11 bases between. The CDR3 spans 11 residues. The V gene's germline CDR1 is GTSNPN and CDR2 SVGIG (reference sequence). The complete variable domain, with remaining parts taken from reference TRBV30 and TRBJ2-1, reads SQTIHQWPATLVQPVGSPLSLECTVEGTSNPNLYWYRQAAGRGLQLLFYSVGIGQISSEVPQNLSASRPQDRQFILSSKKLLLSDSGFYLCAWAGGTEQFFGPGTRLTVL.

The sample holds a few counts of this clonotype. The CDR3 spells CASSWGLAANTGELFF. CDR3 DNA: TGTGCCAGCAGTTGGGGACTAGCAGCGAACACCGGGGAGCTGTTTTTT. The chain links TRBV12-3 or TRBV12-4 to TRBJ2-2, with TRBD2 identical over 9 bases. CDR3 length: 16 residues. The ends lost 4 bases at V and 0 bases at J; junction bases unmatched: 3.

At least ten counts were recorded for this clonotype. V gene TRBV20-1 combines with J gene TRBJ1-2; no reliable D call. From germline, CDR1 is DFQATT and CDR2 SNEGSKA (reference sequence). V was clipped by 6 bases and J by 6 bases, with 14 bases between them. The CDR3 runs 12 residues. The CDR3 nucleotides read TGCAGTGCCGACCCGGGAAGACATGGCTACACCTTC. The encoded protein is CSADPGRHGYTF.

This clonotype was recorded at least ten times. The DNA for the CDR3 is TGTGCCAGCAGCTTGGACGCTTCTGGAAACACCATATATTTT. It yields the protein CASSLDASGNTIYF. The chain employs TRBV5-6 and TRBJ1-3, with D uncertain. Germline CDR1 SGHDT, CDR2 YYEEEE. Trimming shortened V by 0 bases and J by 1 base, and 5 bases separated the two germline ends. The CDR3 has 14 amino acids.

This clonotype was recorded at least ten times. J is TRBJ2-1 and V is TRBV7-2; TRBD2 might be the D (5 bases). V was clipped by 3 bases and J by 4 bases, with 13 bases between them. This CDR3 spans 15 amino acids. Germline assignment: CDR1 SGHTA and CDR2 FQGNSA. Here the CDR3 reads CASSLVSSGYNEQFF. Written as DNA, the CDR3 is TGTGCCAGCAGCTTGGTATCGTCGGGATACAATGAGCAGTTCTTC.

This clonotype was counted many times. The chain has TRBV7-2 and TRBJ1-5, with D unresolved. V lost 2 bases to trimming and J lost 0 bases, with 8 bases between them. CDR1 is SGHTA, CDR2 FQGNSA, per germline. The length of the CDR3 is 15 residues. The CDR3 is CASSLSVNSNQPQHF. The CDR3 coding sequence is TGTGCCAGCAGCTTAAGCGTCAATAGCAATCAGCCCCAGCATTTT.

This clonotype came up many times. The chain links TRBV7-2 to TRBJ1-4; D may be TRBD1 (5 bases). The CDR3 runs 19 residues. V lost 1 base, J lost 5 bases, and 23 bases lay in between. CDR1 and CDR2 from the germline V gene are SGHTA and FQGNSA. The CDR3 sequence: CASSLGYSGLQYLNEKLFF. The CDR3 bases are TGTGCCAGCAGCTTAGGATATTCGGGGCTCCAGTACCTCAATGAAAAACTGTTTTTT.

This clonotype came up many times. This chain uses TRBV7-3 with TRBJ1-3; D is undetermined. Between the trimmed V and J ends, which lost 5 bases and 3 bases, there was a span of 23 bases. The CDR3 runs 18 residues. CDR1 SGHTA and CDR2 FQGTGA come from the germline V gene. The DNA of the CDR3 is TGTGCCAGCAGCCTGCTTAGGACGGCAGTCACCCTTGGAAACACCATATATTTT. As protein: CASSLLRTAVTLGNTIYF.

V gene TRBV19 combines with J gene TRBJ2-7; 9 bases are shared with TRBD1. The V and J ends lost 5 bases and 5 bases, in that order; junction bases with no gene match: 10. The CDR3 sequence is 15 residues long. In germline, CDR1 is LNHDA, CDR2 SQIVND (reference sequence). This CDR3 is CASSRTRDRVHEQYF. Here the CDR3 DNA reads TGTGCCAGTAGTCGAACCCGGGACAGGGTTCACGAGCAGTACTTC.

This clonotype was detected ten times or more. V is TRBV20-1 and J is TRBJ1-2, with 11 nucleotides matching TRBD1. This CDR3 is 15 amino acids long. Germline loops: CDR1 DFQATT, CDR2 SNEGSKA (reference sequence). V trimming: 0 bases; J trimming: 6 bases; junction bases outside the gene matches: 6. The CDR3 DNA reads TGCAGTGCTAGAGATTCCGGGACAGGGGGTGATGGCTACACCTTC. Residues: CSARDSGTGGDGYTF.